This T cell receptor beta chain was sequenced during a study of blood T cell repertoires in COVID-19 (dated by TCRdb to about 2020). For context, the study as a whole: The collaborator samples originated in the United States, Italy and Spain and spanned the acute and convalescent phases of COVID-19. The material from the prospective study consisted of cDNA or gDNA derived from T cells, B-cell-depleted T cells, or PBMCs. The dataset comprised deeply sampled blood TCRbeta repertoires from subjects exposed to, actively infected with, or recovered from COVID-19. A freely available public database, intended as a resource for researchers studying the immune response to SARS-CoV-2, is where the repertoires were released. The samples were drawn from two sources: the first 160 participants of the ongoing ImmuneRACE study, and 1,000 to 1,500 subjects contributed by 6 global collaborators. A de-identified subject ID, COVID-19 status, age in years and sex were almost always included in the sample metadata. HLA class I and class II types, where available, came from metadata supplied by the sample provider rather than from assay-based typing. What the work shows at the level of the full study, not this receptor alone: How much clinical and demographic metadata was included differed by source and by participant, and the metadata was provided uncurated.

TCRbeta CDR3 regions were amplified from genomic DNA using the immunoSEQ Assay, a bias-controlled multiplex PCR. Per the authors' processing: The number of nucleated cells in each sample was estimated by amplification of reference gene primers within the assay. To quantify the absolute abundance of each unique TCRbeta CDR3 rearrangement, sequence reads were collapsed and filtered. For each sample, productive Simpson clonality was calculated as the square root of Simpson's diversity index across productive rearrangements. TCRdb's version of the immuneACCESS table is confined to in-frame rearrangements and falls short of the full clone set. An unresolved V gene accounts for under half of the shortfall where checked; the remainder is of unknown origin. V and J calls and clone size are those listed in that table; D and trimming were worked out from the DNA. The sample yields about 40,000 clones; about nine tenths were counted once. The leading ten clones occupy 0.3% to 0.5% of the sample.

Collaborating institutions collected whole blood in K2EDTA tubes following their own protocols. For TCRbeta analysis, collaborator samples were shipped as frozen whole blood, as isolated PBMCs, or as DNA extracted from either sample type. Note on this clone: The antigen it recognizes is unknown. Base qualities are not recorded, but no much larger clone differs from it by a single base.

Based on the germline V gene, the CDR1 and CDR2 sequences are MNHEY and SVGAGI. The CDR3 sequence holds 15 residues, the cysteine and phenylalanine included. Only CDR3 DNA remains: 45 bases, in frame from the first base. A distance of 9 bases separates the germline ends of V and J, which lose 0 bases and 0 bases respectively. The sample was peripheral blood. The sequence links TRBV6-5 to TRBJ2-7; perhaps TRBD2 is the D gene, with 5 bases matching. This clonotype was obtained from a human donor in a cohort sampled during active COVID-19. This receptor carries the CDR3 CASSYSFRDSYEQYF. The DNA is as follows: TGTGCCAGCAGTTACTCGTTTCGGGACTCCTACGAGCAGTACTTC.